This entry is about one T cell receptor (beta chain). Its antigen remains unidentified. 13 Jbeta primers and 60 Vbeta primers were used for the PCR. TCRdb's copy holds only in-frame clones and misses some; the assay was immunoSEQ multiplex PCR. The sample holds some 50,000 clones, approximately 67% seen once. The sample is drawn from a study of cytomegalovirus exposure and HLA in healthy donors. V lost 10 bases and J lost 2; bases outside the gene matches: 5. The CDR3 runs to 12 residues. Germline V gives CDR1 ENHRY, CDR2 SYGVKD. Study-wide findings and caveats: Researchers left out some V segments, among them TRBV6-2 and TRBV6-3, as indistinguishable. Later on, a genetic analysis was performed. It linked a missense variant in DCLRE1C with V- and J-gene trimming of TCR beta.

The sequenced sample was PBMCs. The clonotype originates from a man aged 25-40 years in good health and CMV-seronegative. This rearrangement joins TRBV10-3 to TRBJ2-7; 7 bases fit TRBD1. The CDR3 DNA reads as TGTGCCACCGGGACAGCCACCTACGAGCAGTACTTC. It is translated as CATGTATYEQYF.